This T cell receptor beta chain was captured in a study of CXCR3-negative and CXCR3-positive naive CD8 T cells. Across the whole study: Roughly 140 million TRB reads in total, about 1.5 +/- 0.3 million per library. Study-wide points: Fresh PBMCs served for most assays, and CXCR3 expression fell partially after cryopreservation. Researchers report that CXCR3-positive naive cells carry more hydrophobic TRB CDR3s than CXCR3-negative naive cells. Naive subsets showed comparable surface CD5, and TCR interaction strength was also inferred from TRB CDR3 physicochemistry. TRBV-TRBJ usage was alike in naive CXCR3-negative and CXCR3-positive cells but differed in memory cells.

Germline V lookup: CDR1 SGHAT, CDR2 FQNNGV. The CDR3 runs 16 residues. About this clonotype: Its specificity is unknown.

TRB cDNA libraries were made by UMI-labeled 5' RACE. TCRdb reanalyzed the 5' RACE reads and collapses them to one entry per CDR3 protein, without DNA. The table for this sample gives over 100,000 distinct CDR3 sequences. The V and J genes are TRBV11-2 and TRBJ2-5; TCRdb gives TRBD2 as the D gene, but with no DNA this cannot be confirmed. Sequenced material: naive CXCR3+ CD8+ T cells from blood. The subset denotes: CD45RO-CCR7+CD27+CD95- naive CD8+ T cells expressing CXCR3 (TNR3+). The sequence came from a human donor in good health. Some clones in this sample may be carry-over from other donors' samples. The CDR3 here is CASSLAYRGVEETQYF.